These 2 T cell receptor beta chains share one sample of origin, sequenced in a study of CD8 T cells in Susac syndrome. Random hexamers were used to reverse transcribe 0.5 to 1 ug of RNA. MiXCR was run by TCRdb on the immunoSEQ multiplex PCR reads, yielding one entry per CDR3 protein. The repertoire holds tens of thousands of distinct CDR3 sequences, with around nine tenths as singletons. Material: CD8+ T cells from PBMCs. These receptors were obtained from a human donor with multiple sclerosis.

The V gene is TRBV20-1, the J gene TRBJ2-7, with 8 bases fitting TRBD1. The CDR3 contains 11 residues. V lost 6 bases and J lost 5; bases outside the gene matches: 3. The V gene's germline CDR1 is DFQATT and CDR2 SNEGSKA (reference sequence). The CDR3 region is CSATQGDEQYF. The CDR3 bases are TGCAGTGCAACACAGGGGGACGAGCAGTACTTC.

The chain has TRBV24-1 and TRBJ1-2; a possible D gene is TRBD1 (6 bases). Germline V lookup: CDR1 KGHDR, CDR2 SFDVKD. There are 13 residues in the CDR3. Trimming stripped 4 bases from V and 4 bases from J, with 9 bases between. Written as DNA, the CDR3 is TGTGCCACCAGTGAGGGCAGGGGCTATGGCTACACCTTC. Translation: CATSEGRGYGYTF.